The clone carrying this TCR beta chain was observed a few times. This record comes from a study of cytomegalovirus exposure and HLA in healthy donors. Overall study context: When 300 to 500 donors were genotyped, 80% to 90% of them were found to fall in the Caucasian-associated ancestry cluster.

Use of 60 Vbeta and 13 Jbeta primers characterized the PCR. Profiling relied on immunoSEQ multiplex PCR, and the TCRdb table lists in-frame clones only, not all of them. The sample carries roughly 140,000 clones, about 80% recorded once. The length of the CDR3 is 15 residues. Trimming at V came to 4 bases and at J to 6 bases, leaving 7 bases not matched to a gene. The germline V gene encodes CDR1 SGHRS and CDR2 YFSETQ. The chain couples TRBV5-1 to TRBJ2-1; TRBD2 matches at 10 bases. The origin of this receptor is a man aged 25-40 years in good health and CMV-seropositive. Material for sequencing was PBMCs. The CDR3 nucleotides read TGCGCCAGCAGCAGAGAAGTAGCGGGAGGCAATGAGCAGTTCTTC. It translates to CASSREVAGGNEQFF.